This is a list of T cell receptor beta chains from one sample in a study of blood T cell repertoires in COVID-19. Measured with immunoSEQ multiplex PCR; TCRdb has only the in-frame clones, and not every one. The sample gives 130,000 to 150,000 clones, approximately 89% of which show up once; around 1.6% is in the top ten. The sequencing input was peripheral blood. These receptors originate from a human donor in a cohort sampled during active COVID-19. Each CDR3 is given with its conserved first and last residue. The order of the fields is V gene, J gene, clone size, CDR3 protein. Only part of the rows carry a size: once, few, many, or a class if the clone is expanded.

TRBV4-1	TRBJ2-7	once	CASSQQPYSGLSSYEQYF
TRBV5-1	TRBJ2-3	once	CASSWGLAEKADTQYF
TRBV19	TRBJ1-3	NA	CASGSHQGSAGNTIYF
TRBV5-4	TRBJ2-1	NA	CASSFDRGQAYNEQFF
TRBV4-2	TRBJ2-1	NA	CASSPGLAERDEQFF
TRBV5-1	TRBJ1-1	NA	CASSFQGALNEAFF
TRBV7-9	TRBJ2-2	NA	CASSFNSGELFF
TRBV2	TRBJ1-1	NA	CASSVGRGNTEAFF
TRBV29-1	TRBJ1-1	NA	CSSRTEAFF
TRBV25-1	TRBJ2-3	NA	CASSEFGQGLTDTQYF
TRBV6-1	TRBJ1-5	NA	CASSELGAHNQPQHF
TRBV5-1	TRBJ2-1	NA	CASSLEASGGGEQFF
TRBV29-1	TRBJ1-5	NA	CSAQETGNQPQHF
TRBV16	TRBJ1-2	NA	CASRPGVGGPGGYTF
TRBV7-9	TRBJ2-5	NA	CASSRDSLQETQYF
TRBV5-4	TRBJ2-1	NA	CASSLEGTSGGEQFF
TRBV15	TRBJ1-5	many	CATSRVVLEPQHF
TRBV27	TRBJ2-3	NA	CASSLADTQYF
TRBV5-1	TRBJ2-2	NA	CASSLAIGQGRNTGELFF
TRBV5-4	TRBJ2-3	NA	CASSLRRIYPADTQYF
TRBV3-1/TRBV3-2	TRBJ2-2	NA	CARSLGLAGGPSGELFF
TRBV5-5	TRBJ1-1	once	CASSLTTRQRTEAFF
TRBV5-6	TRBJ2-6	NA	CASRQGAYGANVLTF